This passage covers 24 T cell receptor beta chains from one sample sequenced in a study of blood T cell repertoires in COVID-19. Using immunoSEQ multiplex PCR, the repertoire was profiled, and TCRdb retains in-frame clones only, with some absent. The sample has roughly 84,000 clones, over 70% seen once. The sample consisted of peripheral blood. The receptors here all came from a woman aged 45-65 years with acute or convalescent COVID-19.

Notes on this clone: A read error may produce the germline difference seen at one junction end. V and J are TRBV6-1 and TRBJ1-1; D call uncertain. Germline CDR1 reads MNHNS; CDR2 reads SASEGT. CDR3 length: 14 amino acids. The CDR3 sequence: CASSEMEWNPEAFF. CDR3 DNA: TGTGCCAGCAGTGAAATGGAGTGGAACCCTGAAGCTTTCTTT.

This chain connects TRBV5-1 to TRBJ2-3; no clear D. The CDR3 covers 15 residues. CDR1 SGHRS and CDR2 YFSETQ come from the germline V gene. V was clipped by 1 base and J by 5 bases, with 14 bases between them. CDR3 coding DNA: TGCGCCAGCAGCTTGAGCCCCGTCCCTGGAGATACGCAGTATTTT. This sequence encodes CASSLSPVPGDTQYF. The whole variable domain, remainder taken from reference TRBV5-1 and TRBJ2-3, is KAGVTQTPRYLIKTRGQQVTLSCSPISGHRSVSWYQQTPGQGLQFLFEYFSETQRNKGNFPGRFSGRQFSNSRSEMNVSTLELGDSALYLCASSLSPVPGDTQYFGPGTRLTVL.

The chain employs TRBV6-1 and TRBJ1-6; the D is unclear. Trimming cost V 3 bases and J 0 bases, with 6 bases left between them. The germline CDR1 and CDR2 sequences are MNHNS and SASEGT. The CDR3 is made up of 15 amino acids. CDR3 protein: CASSEIGSYNSPLHF. CDR3 DNA: TGTGCCAGCAGTGAGATCGGCTCCTATAATTCACCCCTCCACTTT.

V and J are TRBV5-1 and TRBJ2-3, with D perhaps TRBD2 (5 bases). This CDR3 contains 14 residues. The ends were cut back, 0 bases at V and 6 bases at J, with 11 bases in the middle. Germline V gene sequence: CDR1 SGHRS, CDR2 YFSETQ. The DNA for the CDR3 is TGCGCCAGCAGCTTGGTCGGGGATCACGATACGCAGTATTTT. Encoded protein: CASSLVGDHDTQYF. Filled out from reference TRBV5-1 and TRBJ2-3, the complete variable domain reads KAGVTQTPRYLIKTRGQQVTLSCSPISGHRSVSWYQQTPGQGLQFLFEYFSETQRNKGNFPGRFSGRQFSNSRSEMNVSTLELGDSALYLCASSLVGDHDTQYFGPGTRLTVL.

The gene calls are TRBV4-1 and TRBJ1-5; D not resolved. V was trimmed by 1 base and J by 1 base, leaving 8 bases between them. The germline V gene has CDR1 MGHRA and CDR2 YSYEKL. The CDR3 contains 15 residues. In nucleotides, the CDR3 is TGCGCCAGCAGCCAAGCCATTAGCAGCAATCAGCCCCAGCATTTT. Residues: CASSQAISSNQPQHF.

This sequence joins TRBV18 and TRBJ1-1, with 9 nucleotides matching TRBD1. Germline CDR1 reads KGHSH; CDR2 reads LQKENI. The J segment lost 0 bases and the V segment lost 3 bases, leaving 8 bases of the junction unmatched. The CDR3 is 17 residues long. The CDR3 loop is CASSPRETGGLNTEAFF. For the CDR3, the DNA is TGTGCCAGCTCACCGCGAGAGACAGGGGGACTGAACACTGAAGCTTTCTTT.

This clone was detected only a few times. The V call is TRBV11-1, the J call TRBJ2-3, with a possible D match to TRBD1 (6 bases). Per the germline V gene, CDR1 is SGHAT and CDR2 is FQDESV (reference sequence). With 5 bases removed from V and 2 bases from J, the gap between germline ends came to 14 bases. The CDR3 length is 15 residues. The CDR3 protein is CASSPDGQNTDTQYF. As DNA, the CDR3 is TGTGCCAGCAGCCCAGATGGACAGAACACAGATACGCAGTATTTT.

The chain recombines TRBV20-1 with TRBJ2-4; D not certain. V was shortened by 5 bases and J by 6 bases, with 8 bases between the two germline ends. This CDR3 spans 11 amino acids. Per germline, CDR1 DFQATT and CDR2 SNEGSKA (reference sequence). CDR3 in DNA: TGCAGTGCTCGCTCGGGAAACATTCAGTACTTC. This translates into CSARSGNIQYF.

The gene calls are TRBV2 and TRBJ1-4; D perhaps matches TRBD1 (5 bases). Germline-derived CDR1 and CDR2 are SNHLY and FYNNEI. Trimming removed 3 bases at V and 8 bases at J, with 16 bases between. The CDR3 has 15 amino acids. CDR3: CASSEGGAQSEKLFF. The CDR3 DNA reads as TGTGCCAGCAGTGAGGGAGGGGCCCAATCCGAAAAACTGTTTTTT.

There are a few counts of this clone. The chain is built from TRBV3-1 (or the pseudogene TRBV3-2) and TRBJ2-2; TRBD1 aligns across 10 bases. The CDR3 runs 18 residues. V shed 0 bases and J 6 bases; nucleotides not matched to a gene: 10. CDR1 and CDR2 (germline): LGHDT, YNNKEL (reference sequence). CDR3 sequence: CASSQDLLDRGAAGELFF. CDR3 DNA: TGTGCCAGCAGCCAAGATCTCCTGGACAGGGGGGCTGCCGGGGAGCTGTTTTTT.

The chain links TRBV11-2 to TRBJ1-3; D is unresolved. The germline V gene encodes CDR1 SGHAT and CDR2 FQNNGV. The V and J ends lost 2 bases and 0 bases respectively, with 5 bases between them. The CDR3 covers 14 residues. The CDR3 coding sequence is TGTGCCAGCAGCTTACGGGACTCTGGAAACACCATATATTTT. Its protein product is CASSLRDSGNTIYF.

The chain combines TRBV18 with TRBJ1-1; no reliable D call. Germline V gene data show CDR1 as KGHSH and CDR2 as LQKENI. With 6 bases removed from V and 0 bases from J, the gap between germline ends came to 14 bases. This CDR3 has 15 amino acids. CDR3 DNA sequence: TGTGCCAGCTCCTTCGCCGGGGTCTTGAACACTGAAGCTTTCTTT. Translated, it gives CASSFAGVLNTEAFF.

The rearrangement links TRBV7-9 to TRBJ1-1; 9 bases agree with TRBD1. The V and J ends lost 3 bases and 5 bases, in that order; junction bases with no gene match: 10. The length of the CDR3 is 16 residues. Looked up from germline, CDR1 is SEHNR and CDR2 is FQNEAQ (reference sequence). The CDR3 region is CASSFSPGQGQTEAFF. CDR3 nucleotides: TGTGCCAGCAGCTTTTCACCGGGACAGGGACAGACTGAAGCTTTCTTT.

This clone was counted a single time. The V gene is TRBV12-3 or TRBV12-4, the J gene TRBJ1-1; D remains unclear. This CDR3 region has 13 residues. The V and J ends lost 5 bases and 3 bases respectively, with 10 bases between them. The CDR3 nucleotides read TGTGCCAGCAGTACCGCCGGGGACACTGAAGCTTTCTTT. Its translation is CASSTAGDTEAFF.

The chain carries TRBV5-5 and TRBJ1-4; 10 bases align to TRBD1. Germline loops: CDR1 SGHKS, CDR2 YYEKEE (reference sequence). V dropped 1 base and J dropped 1; count of bases not matched to a gene: 4. CDR3 size: 17 residues. Written as DNA, the CDR3 is TGTGCCAGCAGCTTGTATGGGACAGGGGTAACTAATGAAAAACTGTTTTTT. Translating it yields CASSLYGTGVTNEKLFF.

The genes are TRBV19 and TRBJ2-7; D possibly corresponds to TRBD2 (6 bases). CDR3 length equals 15 residues. CDR1 and CDR2 from the germline V gene are LNHDA and SQIVND (reference sequence). V gave up 4 bases and J gave up 6 bases, with 19 bases separating them. The DNA of the CDR3 is TGTGCCAGTAGTAATAAGGGAGGTGGAGGGAGCGAGCAGTACTTC. Translating it yields CASSNKGGGGSEQYF.

The V call is TRBV30, the J call TRBJ2-7; TRBD1 matches at 12 bases. CDR3 length: 14 residues. V dropped 7 bases and J dropped 4; count of bases not matched to a gene: 8. Per the germline V gene, CDR1 is GTSNPN and CDR2 is SVGIG (reference sequence). In DNA form, the CDR3 reads TGTGCCTCCTCTGGGACAGGGGGCGCGTACGAGCAGTACTTC. Protein: CASSGTGGAYEQYF.

This chain joins TRBV10-3 and TRBJ2-2; D possibly corresponds to TRBD1 (6 bases). This CDR3 is built from 15 residues. CDR1 and CDR2 from the germline V gene are ENHRY and SYGVKD. V gave up 3 bases and J gave up 1 base, with 9 bases separating them. The CDR3 protein is CAISEGQLNTGELFF. The CDR3 nucleotides read TGTGCCATCAGTGAAGGACAGTTGAACACCGGGGAGCTGTTTTTT.

The rearrangement uses TRBV19 and TRBJ1-2; D gene ambiguous. Germline V lookup: CDR1 LNHDA, CDR2 SQIVND (reference sequence). The V gene lost 6 bases and the J gene lost 8 bases, with 16 bases spanning the gap. The CDR3 has 13 amino acids. The CDR3: CASSFSSVEGYTF. The CDR3 DNA follows: TGTGCCAGTAGCTTTTCGTCGGTAGAGGGCTACACCTTC.

This clone was recorded only once. The rearrangement joins TRBV15 to TRBJ2-5, with TRBD1 as a possible D gene (6 bases). Per the germline V gene, CDR1 is LNHNV and CDR2 is YYDKDF (reference sequence). Trimming removed 0 bases from V and 5 bases from J, with 19 bases in between. The CDR3 contains 17 residues. CDR3 in DNA: TGTGCCACCAGCAGAGATTGGAGCAGACAGGCCGACGAGACCCAGTACTTC. Translation: CATSRDWSRQADETQYF.

This clone has only a few counts. The J gene is TRBJ2-2, the V gene TRBV2; unclear D gene. The CDR3 runs to 13 residues. The V end was cut by 5 bases, the J end by 4 bases, with 8 bases between. Germline lookup yields CDR1 SNHLY and CDR2 FYNNEI. CDR3 sequence: CASSRVPTGELFF. The CDR3 nucleotides are TGTGCCAGCAGTCGGGTGCCCACCGGGGAGCTGTTTTTT.

The sample holds a few counts of this clone. The V and J genes are TRBV10-3 and TRBJ1-5; 8 nucleotides match TRBD1. The CDR3 runs to 14 residues. The germline V gene encodes CDR1 ENHRY and CDR2 SYGVKD. With 5 bases clipped from V and 3 bases from J, the junction kept 3 bases outside the gene matches. Here the CDR3 DNA reads TGTGCCATCAGTTCAGGGGGCTCCAATCAGCCCCAGCATTTT. Residues: CAISSGGSNQPQHF.

The chain is built from TRBV30 and TRBJ1-2, with 7 bases lining up with TRBD1. Per germline, CDR1 GTSNPN and CDR2 SVGIG (reference sequence). This CDR3 spans 14 amino acids. Germline trimming cut 8 bases from V and 4 bases from J; bases unmatched to any gene: 13. The CDR3 here is CAERGQGDRYGYTF. In nucleotides, the CDR3 is TGTGCCGAAAGGGGGCAGGGGGATCGCTATGGCTACACCTTC.

This sequence joins TRBV6-5 and TRBJ1-4; D perhaps matches TRBD1 (5 bases). The CDR3 spans 14 residues. CDR1 is MNHEY, CDR2 SVGAGI, per germline. V lost 7 bases, J lost 8 bases, and 17 bases lay in between. The DNA of the CDR3 is TGTGCCAGCAACTTAAGAAGGGGTGGGGAAAAACTGTTTTTT. Amino acids: CASNLRRGGEKLFF.